The 2 T cell receptor beta chains listed next were all sequenced from one sample in a study of blood T cell repertoires in COVID-19. Data came from immunoSEQ multiplex PCR; TCRdb stores just in-frame clones and leaves some out. This sample yields about 97,000 clones, of which 75% to 95% are seen a single time; roughly 4.3% belongs to the top ten. The sample comprised peripheral blood. The receptors were gathered from a man between 18 and 35 years old with acute or convalescent COVID-19.

This rearrangement joins TRBV14 to TRBJ1-1, with 7 bases that match TRBD1. V lost 4 bases, J lost 1 base, and 3 bases stayed unmatched. From germline, CDR1 is SGHDN and CDR2 FVKESK. The CDR3 is 14 residues long. Here the CDR3 reads CASSRTGWNTEAFF. DNA for the CDR3: TGTGCCAGCAGCCGGACAGGTTGGAACACTGAAGCTTTCTTT. Full variable domain (missing parts from reference TRBV14 and TRBJ1-1): EAGVTQFPSHSVIEKGQTVTLRCDPISGHDNLYWYRRVMGKEIKFLLHFVKESKQDESGMPNNRFLAERTGGTYSTLKVQPAELEDSGVYFCASSRTGWNTEAFFGQGTRLTVV.

The rearrangement joins TRBV7-9 to TRBJ2-3, with 13 bases matching TRBD2. With V trimmed by 5 bases and J by 1 base, 9 bases remained unmatched. CDR3 length: 18 amino acids. Germline CDR1 and CDR2: SEHNR and FQNEAQ (reference sequence). The CDR3 coding sequence is TGTGCCAGCAGCCCGATCGGGGGGACTAGCGGGGGCACAGATACGCAGTATTTT. Protein: CASSPIGGTSGGTDTQYF.